A selection of T cell receptor beta chains follows, all from one sample in a study of T cells in localized non-small cell lung cancer. Method: immunoSEQ multiplex PCR; TCRdb's copy keeps in-frame clones and lacks some. The sample shows roughly 2,700 clones, about 25% of them seen only once. The sample in question was lung tumor tissue, obtained before any cancer treatment. The receptors come from a woman aged 35-75 years with stage I lung adenocarcinoma. Both conserved end residues are part of each CDR3. D genes are given only for firm matches. Some rows mark clone size as missing; the rest say once, few, many or name a class of expanded clone.

clone_size: medium-sized
j_call: TRBJ2-7
v_call: TRBV11-3
d_call: TRBD2
cdr3_aa: CASSFEGTSVYEQYF
cdr3_nt: TGTGCCAGCAGCTTCGAAGGGACTAGCGTGTACGAGCAGTACTTC

clone_size: NA
j_call: TRBJ1-1
v_call: TRBV18
d_call: NA
cdr3_aa: CASSSTVGVIEAFF
cdr3_nt: TGTGCCAGCTCATCGACAGTCGGAGTTATTGAAGCTTTCTTT

clone_size: medium-sized
j_call: TRBJ1-5
v_call: TRBV6-8
d_call: NA
cdr3_aa: CASSQGFSNQPQHF
cdr3_nt: TGTGCCAGCAGTCAGGGGTTTAGCAATCAGCCCCAGCATTTT

clone_size: NA
j_call: TRBJ2-5
v_call: TRBV11-3
d_call: TRBD2
cdr3_aa: CASSIAGRAGETQYF
cdr3_nt: TGTGCCAGCTCCATAGCGGGTCGGGCTGGGGAGACCCAGTACTTC

clone_size: NA
j_call: TRBJ1-5
v_call: TRBV28
d_call: NA
cdr3_aa: CASIAGGAHQPQHF
cdr3_nt: TGTGCCAGCATCGCCGGGGGGGCCCATCAGCCCCAGCATTTT

clone_size: NA
j_call: TRBJ2-7
v_call: TRBV30
d_call: NA
cdr3_aa: CAWRAPGPYEQYF
cdr3_nt: TGTGCCTGGAGAGCTCCGGGTCCCTACGAGCAGTACTTC

clone_size: NA
j_call: TRBJ2-7
v_call: TRBV29-1
d_call: TRBD2
cdr3_aa: CSVEKGLAGDGYEQYF
cdr3_nt: TGCAGCGTTGAAAAGGGGCTAGCGGGAGATGGCTACGAGCAGTACTTC

clone_size: NA
j_call: TRBJ2-1
v_call: TRBV11-3
d_call: NA
cdr3_aa: CASSLRGTGGNEQFF
cdr3_nt: TGTGCCAGCTCTCTTAGGGGCACGGGCGGTAATGAGCAGTTCTTC

clone_size: NA
j_call: TRBJ1-3
v_call: TRBV9
d_call: NA
cdr3_aa: CASGPSASGNTIYF
cdr3_nt: TGTGCCAGCGGACCGTCGGCCTCTGGAAACACCATATATTTT

clone_size: few
j_call: TRBJ2-7
v_call: TRBV28
d_call: NA
cdr3_aa: CASSFGGRSYEQYF
cdr3_nt: TGTGCCAGCAGTTTCGGAGGGCGGAGCTACGAGCAGTACTTC

clone_size: NA
j_call: TRBJ2-1
v_call: TRBV29-1
d_call: NA
cdr3_aa: CSVAPSERTSEQFF
cdr3_nt: TGCAGCGTTGCTCCTAGCGAAAGGACAAGTGAGCAGTTCTTC

clone_size: NA
j_call: TRBJ2-7
v_call: TRBV5-1
d_call: TRBD1
cdr3_aa: CASSSNRGTSYEQYF
cdr3_nt: TGCGCCAGCAGCTCGAACAGGGGAACCTCCTACGAGCAGTACTTC

clone_size: NA
j_call: TRBJ2-1
v_call: TRBV30
d_call: NA
cdr3_aa: CAWSVLALEEQFF
cdr3_nt: TGTGCCTGGAGCGTTCTAGCTCTTGAGGAGCAGTTCTTC

clone_size: NA
j_call: TRBJ1-2
v_call: TRBV14
d_call: NA
cdr3_aa: CASSHTRGGGYTF
cdr3_nt: TGTGCCAGCAGCCATACCCGGGGAGGTGGCTACACCTTC

clone_size: few
j_call: TRBJ2-2
v_call: TRBV18
d_call: TRBD2
cdr3_aa: CASSGTSGMGDTGELFF
cdr3_nt: TGTGCCAGCTCGGGGACTAGCGGGATGGGCGACACCGGGGAGCTGTTTTTT

clone_size: NA
j_call: TRBJ1-1
v_call: TRBV6-8
d_call: NA
cdr3_aa: CASSYLPTTEAFF
cdr3_nt: TGTGCCAGCAGTTACTTACCCACCACTGAAGCTTTCTTT

clone_size: NA
j_call: TRBJ2-7
v_call: TRBV6-8
d_call: NA
cdr3_aa: CASSYYKISYEQYF
cdr3_nt: TGTGCCAGCAGTTACTACAAGATTTCCTACGAGCAGTACTTC

clone_size: large
j_call: TRBJ2-5
v_call: TRBV28
d_call: NA
cdr3_aa: CASSPLKAGTAETQYF
cdr3_nt: TGTGCCAGCAGTCCACTTAAAGCAGGGACGGCGGAGACCCAGTACTTC

clone_size: NA
j_call: TRBJ1-2
v_call: TRBV11-3
d_call: NA
cdr3_aa: CASSSLEVLGDGYTF
cdr3_nt: TGTGCCAGCAGCTCGCTCGAGGTACTGGGCGACGGCTACACCTTC

clone_size: NA
j_call: TRBJ2-7
v_call: TRBV29-1
d_call: TRBD2
cdr3_aa: CSVEYPAGSYEQYF
cdr3_nt: TGCAGCGTTGAATACCCAGCGGGAAGTTACGAGCAGTACTTC

clone_size: NA
j_call: TRBJ2-1
v_call: TRBV5-1
d_call: TRBD2
cdr3_aa: CASTPELAGRDEQFF
cdr3_nt: TGCGCCAGCACCCCCGAGCTAGCGGGTCGGGATGAGCAGTTCTTC

clone_size: few
j_call: TRBJ2-1
v_call: TRBV11-3
d_call: TRBD1
cdr3_aa: CASSFGQGKRNEQFF
cdr3_nt: TGTGCCAGCAGCTTCGGACAGGGCAAACGCAATGAGCAGTTCTTC

clone_size: NA
j_call: TRBJ1-2
v_call: TRBV30
d_call: NA
cdr3_aa: CAWVRRRGINRLDNYGYTF
cdr3_nt: TGTGCCTGGGTTCGGCGTCGAGGGATTAATAGATTGGATAACTATGGCTACACCTTC

clone_size: few
j_call: TRBJ1-2
v_call: TRBV9
d_call: NA
cdr3_aa: CASSVSASGTKRGVRGYTF
cdr3_nt: TGTGCCAGCAGCGTATCCGCTAGCGGGACGAAGAGGGGGGTGCGTGGCTACACCTTC

clone_size: NA
j_call: TRBJ2-7
v_call: TRBV10-2
d_call: TRBD1
cdr3_aa: CASSESGQMNYEQYF
cdr3_nt: TGCGCCAGCAGTGAGTCGGGACAGATGAACTACGAGCAGTACTTC

clone_size: large
j_call: TRBJ2-7
v_call: TRBV6-8
d_call: NA
cdr3_aa: CAISPPHKTYEQYF
cdr3_nt: TGTGCCATCAGCCCCCCTCATAAAACCTACGAGCAGTACTTC

clone_size: few
j_call: TRBJ2-7
v_call: TRBV9
d_call: NA
cdr3_aa: CASSEIWTNYEQYF
cdr3_nt: TGTGCCAGCAGTGAAATTTGGACCAACTACGAGCAGTACTTC

clone_size: medium-sized
j_call: TRBJ2-7
v_call: TRBV6-8
d_call: TRBD2
cdr3_aa: CASSYRDPGLAEPTYEQYF
cdr3_nt: TGTGCCAGCAGTTATCGAGATCCGGGCCTAGCGGAGCCTACCTACGAGCAGTACTTC

clone_size: few
j_call: TRBJ1-2
v_call: TRBV6-8
d_call: TRBD1
cdr3_aa: CASRGTGDNGYTF
cdr3_nt: TGTGCCAGCCGGGGGACAGGGGATAATGGCTACACCTTC

clone_size: few
j_call: TRBJ1-1
v_call: TRBV11-3
d_call: TRBD1
cdr3_aa: CASSLWDRDFFAFF
cdr3_nt: TGTGCCAGCAGCTTGTGGGACAGGGACTTCTTCGCTTTCTTT

clone_size: once
j_call: TRBJ2-3
v_call: TRBV5-1
d_call: NA
cdr3_aa: CASSLAPQGGFTDTQYF
cdr3_nt: TGCGCCAGCAGCTTGGCCCCTCAGGGGGGGTTTACAGATACGCAGTATTTT

clone_size: few
j_call: TRBJ2-5
v_call: TRBV9
d_call: NA
cdr3_aa: CASSTGQNQETQYF
cdr3_nt: TGTGCCAGCAGCACTGGACAGAACCAAGAGACCCAGTACTTC

clone_size: few
j_call: TRBJ2-5
v_call: TRBV11-3
d_call: NA
cdr3_aa: CASTPGPANQETQYF
cdr3_nt: TGTGCCAGCACCCCCGGGCCAGCTAACCAAGAGACCCAGTACTTC

clone_size: NA
j_call: TRBJ2-7
v_call: TRBV5-1
d_call: TRBD2
cdr3_aa: CASRGTSGRSEQYF
cdr3_nt: TGCGCCAGCAGGGGGACTAGCGGGAGGTCCGAGCAGTACTTC

clone_size: few
j_call: TRBJ1-3
v_call: TRBV1
d_call: NA
cdr3_aa: CASCPDAGGNTIYF
cdr3_nt: TGCGCCAGCTGTCCGGATGCCGGGGGAAACACCATATATTTT

clone_size: NA
j_call: TRBJ1-2
v_call: TRBV28
d_call: NA
cdr3_aa: CASSLALYGYTF
cdr3_nt: TGTGCCAGCAGTTTGGCTCTCTATGGCTACACCTTC

clone_size: medium-sized
j_call: TRBJ1-3
v_call: TRBV9
d_call: NA
cdr3_aa: CASSVAPETRNTIYF
cdr3_nt: TGTGCCAGCAGCGTAGCACCGGAGACAAGAAACACCATATATTTT

clone_size: few
j_call: TRBJ2-3
v_call: TRBV28
d_call: NA
cdr3_aa: CASSAVKAYTDTQYF
cdr3_nt: TGTGCCAGCAGTGCCGTGAAGGCGTACACAGATACGCAGTATTTT

clone_size: few
j_call: TRBJ2-7
v_call: TRBV28
d_call: TRBD2
cdr3_aa: CATGTSGRASEQYF
cdr3_nt: TGTGCCACCGGGACTAGCGGGAGGGCAAGCGAGCAGTACTTC

clone_size: NA
j_call: TRBJ1-5
v_call: TRBV27
d_call: NA
cdr3_aa: CAVGPSNQPQHF
cdr3_nt: TGTGCCGTGGGACCCAGCAATCAGCCCCAGCATTTT

clone_size: NA
j_call: TRBJ2-5
v_call: TRBV19
d_call: TRBD1
cdr3_aa: CASSIGTGGWETQYF
cdr3_nt: TGTGCCAGTAGTATAGGTACAGGGGGCTGGGAGACCCAGTACTTC

clone_size: NA
j_call: TRBJ1-5
v_call: TRBV5-1
d_call: TRBD1
cdr3_aa: CASSLGDRAQPQHF
cdr3_nt: TGCGCCAGCAGCTTGGGGGACAGGGCCCAGCCCCAGCATTTT

clone_size: once
j_call: TRBJ1-1
v_call: TRBV28
d_call: TRBD1
cdr3_aa: CASSLEQGDTEAFF
cdr3_nt: TGTGCCAGCAGTTTGGAACAGGGGGACACTGAAGCTTTCTTT

clone_size: few
j_call: TRBJ2-3
v_call: TRBV28
d_call: TRBD2
cdr3_aa: CASSLGGADTQYF
cdr3_nt: TGTGCCAGCAGTTTAGGGGGGGCAGATACGCAGTATTTT

clone_size: few
j_call: TRBJ2-1
v_call: TRBV5-1
d_call: NA
cdr3_aa: CASSLGSGVVDEQFF
cdr3_nt: TGCGCCAGCAGCTTGGGATCGGGAGTCGTCGATGAGCAGTTCTTC

clone_size: few
j_call: TRBJ2-2
v_call: TRBV5-1
d_call: TRBD1
cdr3_aa: CASSSDRVLDRELFF
cdr3_nt: TGCGCCAGCAGTTCGGACAGGGTGTTAGACCGGGAGCTGTTTTTT

clone_size: NA
j_call: TRBJ2-3
v_call: TRBV11-3
d_call: NA
cdr3_aa: CASSLEDRPDTQYF
cdr3_nt: TGTGCCAGCAGCTTAGAAGACAGGCCCGATACGCAGTATTTT

clone_size: NA
j_call: TRBJ2-3
v_call: TRBV6-8
d_call: TRBD2
cdr3_aa: CASGASGRTDTQYF
cdr3_nt: TGTGCCAGCGGAGCTAGCGGGAGAACAGATACGCAGTATTTT

clone_size: NA
j_call: TRBJ2-3
v_call: TRBV14
d_call: TRBD2
cdr3_aa: CASSPPSGSYTQYF
cdr3_nt: TGTGCCAGCAGCCCTCCTAGCGGGAGTTATACGCAGTATTTT

clone_size: NA
j_call: TRBJ2-2
v_call: TRBV19
d_call: NA
cdr3_aa: CASSIGWETGELFF
cdr3_nt: TGTGCCAGTAGTATAGGCTGGGAGACCGGGGAGCTGTTTTTT

clone_size: large
j_call: TRBJ1-5
v_call: TRBV30
d_call: NA
cdr3_aa: CAWSTEGSQPQHF
cdr3_nt: TGTGCCTGGAGTACCGAGGGGAGTCAGCCCCAGCATTTT

clone_size: NA
j_call: TRBJ1-2
v_call: TRBV4-1
d_call: NA
cdr3_aa: CASSPWGGPANYGYTF
cdr3_nt: TGCGCCAGCAGCCCGTGGGGGGGACCAGCTAACTATGGCTACACCTTC

clone_size: few
j_call: TRBJ2-5
v_call: TRBV30
d_call: TRBD2
cdr3_aa: CAWRKAGGQETQYF
cdr3_nt: TGTGCCTGGAGAAAAGCGGGAGGTCAAGAGACCCAGTACTTC

clone_size: few
j_call: TRBJ2-2
v_call: TRBV6-8
d_call: TRBD2
cdr3_aa: CASGLAGGRINTGELFF
cdr3_nt: TGTGCCAGCGGACTAGCGGGAGGGAGGATTAACACCGGGGAGCTGTTTTTT

clone_size: NA
j_call: TRBJ2-5
v_call: TRBV18
d_call: NA
cdr3_aa: CASSPFPPQGRQETQYF
cdr3_nt: TGTGCCAGCTCACCATTCCCCCCACAGGGGAGGCAAGAGACCCAGTACTTC

clone_size: few
j_call: TRBJ2-7
v_call: TRBV6-8
d_call: TRBD2
cdr3_aa: CASSPGGVEQYF
cdr3_nt: TGTGCCAGCAGCCCTGGGGGGGTCGAGCAGTACTTC

clone_size: NA
j_call: TRBJ2-1
v_call: TRBV28
d_call: TRBD2
cdr3_aa: CASSLGLADYNEQFF
cdr3_nt: TGTGCCAGCAGTTTAGGTCTAGCGGACTACAATGAGCAGTTCTTC